One sample yielded the 21 T cell receptor beta chains listed below, sequenced in a study of shared clonotypes between healthy human individuals. Clones were read by immunoSEQ multiplex PCR, and TCRdb kept only the in-frame ones, dropping some. The data contain 2 million to 2.5 million clones, approximately 96% of them seen just once; the ten biggest clones take up approximately 0.13%. Material: naive CD4+ T cells sorted from blood. The subset was: CD45RA+ positively selected. These receptors all stem from a man younger than 35 in good health.

The rearrangement joins TRBV27 to TRBJ1-6; possible D gene TRBD1, 5 bases. Germline assignment: CDR1 MNHEY and CDR2 SMNVEV (reference sequence). V was cut by 3 bases and J by 5 bases, with 11 bases left in between. The CDR3 contains 15 residues. The CDR3 loop reads CASSFGGRNNSPLHF. For the CDR3, the DNA is TGTGCCAGCAGTTTTGGGGGAAGGAATAATTCACCCCTCCACTTT.

The chain carries TRBV9 and TRBJ2-2, with 8 bases fitting TRBD1. The V and J ends lost 4 bases and 3 bases, in that order; junction bases with no gene match: 5. In germline, CDR1 is SGDLS, CDR2 YYNGEE. The CDR3 has 15 amino acids. The CDR3 loop is CASSPTGGHTGELFF. CDR3 DNA sequence: TGTGCCAGCAGCCCAACAGGGGGGCACACCGGGGAGCTGTTTTTT.

The chain recombines TRBV9 with TRBJ2-7, with 8 bases aligning to TRBD2. CDR3 size: 14 residues. Germline CDR1 is SGDLS and CDR2 is YYNGEE. V gave up 0 bases and J gave up 4 bases; unmatched junction bases: 3. The CDR3: CASSVDGRVYEQYF. The DNA of the CDR3 is TGTGCCAGCAGCGTAGACGGGAGGGTATACGAGCAGTACTTC.

V and J are TRBV7-9 and TRBJ2-7, with D possibly being TRBD1 or TRBD2 (5 bases each). Germline CDR1 is SEHNR and CDR2 is FQNEAQ (reference sequence). The CDR3 consists of 15 residues. The ends were cut back, 5 bases at V and 2 bases at J, with 16 bases in the middle. The CDR3 nucleotides read TGTGCCAGCAGCCCAAGGGGAGCAGGAACCTACGAGCAGTACTTC. Amino acid sequence: CASSPRGAGTYEQYF.

The chain employs TRBV10-3 and TRBJ2-7, with 7 bases matching TRBD2. CDR1 ENHRY and CDR2 SYGVKD come from the germline V gene. CDR3 size: 14 residues. J gave up 6 bases and V 0 bases, and 5 bases lay outside the gene matches. Here the CDR3 reads CAISESTAGAEQYF. As DNA, the CDR3 is TGTGCCATCAGTGAGTCGACCGCGGGAGCCGAGCAGTACTTC.

The chain employs TRBV2 and TRBJ1-1, with 7 bases aligning to TRBD1. V gave up 4 bases and J gave up 1 base; unmatched junction bases: 6. The CDR3 has 15 residues. Germline CDR1 is SNHLY and CDR2 is FYNNEI. The CDR3 DNA follows: TGTGCCAGCAGTGGGAAGGGGGCTACGAACACTGAAGCTTTCTTT. Translated, it gives CASSGKGATNTEAFF. Full variable domain (missing parts from reference TRBV2 and TRBJ1-1): EPEVTQTPSHQVTQMGQEVILRCVPISNHLYFYWYRQILGQKVEFLVSFYNNEISEKSEIFDDQFSVERPDGSNFTLKIRSTKLEDSAMYFCASSGKGATNTEAFFGQGTRLTVV.

The J gene is TRBJ1-2, the V gene TRBV4-1; the D gene is possibly TRBD1 (6 bases). The CDR3 runs 15 residues. Trimming cost V 0 bases and J 4 bases, with 12 bases left between them. Per the germline V gene, CDR1 is MGHRA and CDR2 is YSYEKL. In DNA form, the CDR3 reads TGCGCCAGCAGCCAAGATGGGGCAGGGGCCTATGGCTACACCTTC. Its translation: CASSQDGAGAYGYTF.

V and J are TRBV11-2 and TRBJ1-5; D remains unclear. The CDR3 has 15 amino acids. Trimming left V 0 bases short and J 7 bases short, with 13 bases between. Germline V gives CDR1 SGHAT, CDR2 FQNNGV. CDR3 residues: CASSLDGGGIQPQHF. DNA for the CDR3: TGTGCCAGCAGCTTAGATGGCGGCGGGATACAGCCCCAGCATTTT.

The genes are TRBV5-1 and TRBJ2-4; TRBD2 aligns across 8 bases. V was pared by 0 bases and J by 0 bases, with 8 bases of the junction left unmatched. This CDR3 contains 18 residues. The germline V gene encodes CDR1 SGHRS and CDR2 YFSETQ. CDR3 residues: CASSLDLGLAVAKNIQYF. Written as DNA, the CDR3 is TGCGCCAGCAGCTTGGACCTCGGACTAGCAGTAGCCAAAAACATTCAGTACTTC.

This chain links TRBV19 with TRBJ1-5; D is perhaps TRBD1 (6 bases). The CDR3 runs 16 residues. The germline CDR1 and CDR2 sequences are LNHDA and SQIVND (reference sequence). Between the trimmed V and J ends, which lost 3 bases and 6 bases, there was a span of 18 bases. The chain's CDR3 is CASSMLGGAFSQPQHF. As DNA, the CDR3 is TGTGCCAGTAGTATGCTCGGGGGCGCGTTTAGTCAGCCCCAGCATTTT.

This chain connects TRBV10-2 to TRBJ2-2; the match to TRBD2 covers 14 bases. This CDR3 contains 16 residues. With 6 bases clipped from V and 8 bases from J, the junction kept 8 bases outside the gene matches. The germline CDR1 and CDR2 sequences are WSHSY and SAAADI. CDR3 DNA sequence: TGCGCCAGCAGCGTAAAGGGACTAGCGGGAGCGGGGGAGCTGTTTTTT. Residues: CASSVKGLAGAGELFF.

The chain employs TRBV5-4 and TRBJ1-2, with 11 bases identical to TRBD1. CDR3 length: 17 residues. Germline lookup yields CDR1 SGHNT and CDR2 YYREEE (reference sequence). V was pared by 4 bases and J by 0 bases, with 8 bases of the junction left unmatched. CDR3 nucleotides: TGTGCCAGCAGCCAGGGACAGGGGGTGGTAGCTAACTATGGCTACACCTTC. It codes for CASSQGQGVVANYGYTF. The full variable domain, with the rest looked up from reference TRBV5-4 and TRBJ1-2, is ETGVTQSPTHLIKTRGQQVTLRCSSQSGHNTVSWYQQALGQGPQFIFQYYREEENGRGNFPPRFSGLQFPNYSSELNVNALELDDSALYLCASSQGQGVVANYGYTFGSGTRLTVV.

This chain joins TRBV25-1 and TRBJ2-1; 7 bases fit TRBD2. Germline V CDR1 and CDR2: MGHDK, SYGVNS. CDR3 length: 13 amino acids. CDR3 residues: CAVLADSYNEQFF. The CDR3 DNA follows: TGTGCTGTCCTAGCGGACTCCTACAATGAGCAGTTCTTC. The complete variable domain, with remaining parts taken from reference TRBV25-1 and TRBJ2-1, reads EADIYQTPRYLVIGTGKKITLECSQTMGHDKMYWYQQDPGMELHLIHYSYGVNSTEKGDLSSESTVSRIRTEHFPLTLESARPSHTSQYLCAVLADSYNEQFFGPGTRLTVL.

This clone showed up just once. V gene TRBV7-6 combines with J gene TRBJ1-1; 8 nucleotides match TRBD1. The CDR3 is 17 residues long. V was clipped by 4 bases and J by 4 bases; unmatched bases: 14. Germline CDR1 is SGHVS and CDR2 is FNYEAQ. The CDR3 loop reads CASSSGQALGSGTEAFF. Written as DNA, the CDR3 is TGTGCCAGCAGCTCGGGACAGGCCCTAGGTAGTGGCACTGAAGCTTTCTTT.

The chain recombines TRBV7-2 with TRBJ1-5, with D tentatively TRBD1 (5 bases). The CDR3 is 14 amino acids. Between the trimmed V and J ends, which lost 1 base and 7 bases, there was a span of 11 bases. CDR1 SGHTA and CDR2 FQGNSA come from the germline V gene. The CDR3 spells CASSLVGANQPQHF. In DNA form, the CDR3 reads TGTGCCAGCAGCTTAGTAGGGGCAAACCAGCCCCAGCATTTT.

This clone has only one observation. J is TRBJ2-7 and V is TRBV18; 11 bases align to TRBD1. J gave up 4 bases and V 5 bases, and 7 bases lay outside the gene matches. Germline CDR1 is KGHSH and CDR2 is LQKENI. This CDR3 comprises 15 residues. The DNA for the CDR3 is TGTGCCAGCTCATTAGTCGGACAGGGGGCTTACGAGCAGTACTTC. As protein: CASSLVGQGAYEQYF. Using reference TRBV18 and TRBJ2-7 for the parts outside the CDR3, the full variable domain is NAGVMQNPRHLVRRRGQEARLRCSPMKGHSHVYWYRQLPEEGLKFMVYLQKENIIDESGMPKERFSAEFPKEGPSILRIQQVVRGDSAAYFCASSLVGQGAYEQYFGPGTRLTVT.

The CDR3 spells CASSPGGNKNIQYF. CDR3 in DNA: TGTGCCAGCAGCCCCGGGGGGAACAAAAACATTCAGTACTTC. The chain employs TRBV5-4 and TRBJ2-4; 7 nucleotides line up with TRBD2. Unmatched junction bases numbered 4, after V lost 4 bases and J lost 3 bases. Germline CDR1 is SGHNT and CDR2 is YYREEE (reference sequence). The CDR3 runs 14 residues.

The V call is TRBV5-6, the J call TRBJ2-7, with 8 bases lining up with TRBD1. This CDR3 region has 15 residues. Trimming at V came to 6 bases and at J to 2 bases, leaving 10 bases not matched to a gene. The germline gives CDR1 SGHDT, CDR2 YYEEEE. The CDR3 is CASTPGDRRTYEQYF. As DNA, the CDR3 is TGTGCCAGCACCCCGGGGGACAGGCGGACCTACGAGCAGTACTTC.

This CDR3 reads CASSSPGTPRGYTF. The DNA for the CDR3 is TGTGCCAGCAGCTCTCCGGGGACTCCCAGAGGCTACACCTTC. The rearrangement links TRBV7-2 to TRBJ1-2; maybe TRBD1 (5 bases). CDR3 size: 14 residues. Per germline, CDR1 SGHTA and CDR2 FQGNSA. Between the trimmed V and J ends, which lost 4 bases and 8 bases, there was a span of 17 bases.

The V call is TRBV5-4, the J call TRBJ2-3, with 10 bases identical to TRBD2. Germline CDR1 reads SGHNT; CDR2 reads YYREEE (reference sequence). V was clipped by 1 base and J by 4 bases; unmatched bases: 3. There are 15 residues in the CDR3. CDR3 loop: CASSLTSGAADTQYF. The CDR3 DNA reads TGTGCCAGCAGCTTGACTAGCGGGGCAGCAGATACGCAGTATTTT. The full variable domain, completed using reference TRBV5-4 and TRBJ2-3, is ETGVTQSPTHLIKTRGQQVTLRCSSQSGHNTVSWYQQALGQGPQFIFQYYREEENGRGNFPPRFSGLQFPNYSSELNVNALELDDSALYLCASSLTSGAADTQYFGPGTRLTVL.

This sequence joins TRBV11-3 and TRBJ2-7; D call uncertain. V was cut by 3 bases and J by 6 bases, with 12 bases left in between. Looked up from germline, CDR1 is SGHNT and CDR2 is YENEEA. This CDR3 comprises 13 residues. CDR3 in amino acids: CASSFSLSGEQYF. The CDR3 region has the DNA TGTGCCAGCAGCTTTTCCCTCTCGGGCGAGCAGTACTTC. The full variable domain, its missing parts supplied by reference TRBV11-3 and TRBJ2-7, is EAGVVQSPRYKIIEKKQPVAFWCNPISGHNTLYWYLQNLGQGPELLIRYENEEAVDDSQLPKDRFSAERLKGVDSTLKIQPAELGDSAVYLCASSFSLSGEQYFGPGTRLTVT.